The 8 T cell receptor beta chains below were found in one sample sequenced in a study of identical twins. TCRdb reprocessed the 5' RACE reads via MiXCR and lists one record per CDR3 protein. The table records about 660,000 distinct CDR3 sequences, 8.5% to 9% of them present only once. These data were also filed under a second study, of yellow fever vaccine responses in identical twins.

The specimen sequenced was PBMCs. The receptors come from a woman under 30 in good health.

This chain links TRBV6-2 or TRBV6-3 with TRBJ2-2, with 12 nucleotides matching TRBD1. CDR1 and CDR2 from the germline V gene are MNHEY and SVGEGT. There are 17 residues in the CDR3. The ends lost 2 bases at V and 7 bases at J; junction bases unmatched: 8. As DNA, the CDR3 is TGTGCCAGCAGTTACGAGCGGGACAGGGGGCGGAACGGGGAGCTGTTTTTT. Amino acids: CASSYERDRGRNGELFF.

This clonotype was detected a few times. The chain uses TRBV6-4 and TRBJ2-2; no definite D call. Trimming stripped 3 bases from V and 5 bases from J, with 13 bases between. The CDR3 has 15 amino acids. Germline V CDR1 and CDR2: MRHNA, SNTAGT. The CDR3 sequence: CASSESPDGTGELFF. The CDR3 DNA reads as TGTGCCAGCAGTGAGTCCCCGGACGGGACCGGGGAGCTGTTTTTT.

The table lists this clonotype with many counts. The gene calls are TRBV7-2 and TRBJ2-7; 8 bases line up with TRBD1. This CDR3 has 14 residues. After removal of 3 bases from V and 4 bases from J, the junction contained 5 bases not matched to a gene. Germline-derived CDR1 and CDR2 are SGHTA and FQGNSA. The CDR3 protein is CASSFGTGRYEQYF. Here the CDR3 DNA reads TGTGCCAGCAGCTTCGGGACAGGCCGGTACGAGCAGTACTTC.

This clonotype was counted ten times or more. V usage is TRBV7-9 and J usage is TRBJ2-5; D is undetermined. Trimming removed 3 bases at V and 2 bases at J, with 10 bases between. The germline V gene has CDR1 SEHNR and CDR2 FQNEAQ (reference sequence). The CDR3 extends over 14 amino acids. The CDR3 DNA is TGTGCCAGCAGCTTTCTAGGCGGACAAGAGACCCAGTACTTC. Translation gives CASSFLGGQETQYF.

The rearrangement uses TRBV27 and TRBJ2-1, with 9 bases identical to TRBD2. Germline V lookup: CDR1 MNHEY, CDR2 SMNVEV (reference sequence). The CDR3 extends over 14 amino acids. V was pared by 8 bases and J by 6 bases, with 8 bases of the junction left unmatched. As DNA, the CDR3 is TGTGCCAGCGGGGCTAGCGGGAAGGGCAATGAGCAGTTCTTC. The encoded protein is CASGASGKGNEQFF.

This clonotype was counted between two and nine times. The chain combines TRBV29-1 with TRBJ2-1, with D possibly matching TRBD2 (6 bases). Germline CDR1 and CDR2: SQVTM and ANQGSEA. Deletions cut 6 bases from V and 7 bases from J, with 16 bases between. The CDR3 length is 13 residues. The CDR3 loop is CSVPLSAGNEQFF. In nucleotides, the CDR3 is TGCAGCGTGCCGCTCTCCGCGGGGAATGAGCAGTTCTTC.

The sample holds a few counts of this clonotype. The gene calls are TRBV20-1 and TRBJ2-1, with D uncertain. The CDR3 covers 12 residues. Germline V gives CDR1 DFQATT, CDR2 SNEGSKA (reference sequence). With 8 bases removed from V and 4 bases from J, the gap between germline ends came to 12 bases. CDR3 DNA: TGCAGTATCCTACCTCCTTACAATGAGCAGTTCTTC. Translated: CSILPPYNEQFF.

There are a few counts of this clonotype. The J gene is TRBJ2-1, the V gene TRBV7-9; 10 positions match TRBD1. The CDR3 runs to 13 residues. V lost 6 bases, J lost 6 bases, and 2 bases stayed unmatched. Germline CDR1 is SEHNR and CDR2 is FQNEAQ (reference sequence). CDR3 sequence reads: CASRGQGINEQFF. CDR3 nucleotide sequence: TGTGCCAGCAGGGGACAGGGGATCAATGAGCAGTTCTTC.